The 24 T cell receptor beta chains below were found in one sample sequenced in a study of cytomegalovirus exposure and HLA in healthy donors. The assay was immunoSEQ multiplex PCR, and TCRdb's table has in-frame clones only and misses some. The sample includes roughly 130,000 clones, roughly nine tenths seen only once; the top ten take roughly 3%. The sequenced material came from PBMCs. These receptors were taken from a man younger than 35 in good health and CMV-seronegative.

The J gene is TRBJ1-2, the V gene TRBV9, with D hard to call. The V gene lost 4 bases and the J gene lost 5 bases, with 9 bases spanning the gap. Germline V gives CDR1 SGDLS, CDR2 YYNGEE. This CDR3 region has 12 residues. The chain's CDR3 is CASSPGLYGYTF. The CDR3, as DNA: TGTGCCAGCAGCCCAGGACTGTATGGCTACACCTTC.

The count of this clone is one. The V gene is TRBV5-1, the J gene TRBJ1-3, with D perhaps matching TRBD1 (5 bases). V was pared by 2 bases and J by 2 bases, with 8 bases between. Per germline, CDR1 SGHRS and CDR2 YFSETQ. The CDR3 spans 14 residues. The DNA of the CDR3 is TGCGCCAGCAGCTTAGACAGCCCTGGAAACACCATATATTTT. Translation gives CASSLDSPGNTIYF. The entire variable domain, with the rest obtained from reference TRBV5-1 and TRBJ1-3, is as follows: KAGVTQTPRYLIKTRGQQVTLSCSPISGHRSVSWYQQTPGQGLQFLFEYFSETQRNKGNFPGRFSGRQFSNSRSEMNVSTLELGDSALYLCASSLDSPGNTIYFGEGSWLTVV.

V usage is TRBV5-8 and J usage is TRBJ1-2, with 8 bases identical to TRBD1. With 4 bases clipped from V and 3 bases from J, the junction kept 5 bases outside the gene matches. CDR1 is SGHTS, CDR2 YDEGEE, per germline. The CDR3 spans 14 residues. As DNA, the CDR3 is TGTGCCAGCAGCACCGGACAGGGCCACTATGGCTACACCTTC. Translation gives CASSTGQGHYGYTF.

The CDR3 sequence: CASSSGQGKNTEAFF. CDR3 nucleotides: TGTGCCAGCAGTTCCGGACAGGGGAAGAACACTGAAGCTTTCTTT. V and J are TRBV6-5 and TRBJ1-1; 9 bases agree with TRBD1. The CDR3 runs to 15 residues. Per germline, CDR1 MNHEY and CDR2 SVGAGI. V trimming: 4 bases; J trimming: 1 base; junction bases outside the gene matches: 4.

The chain couples TRBV5-8 to TRBJ2-3; no definite D call. The ends were cut back, 1 base at V and 1 base at J, with 4 bases in the middle. The CDR3 loop spans 13 amino acids. Per the germline V gene, CDR1 is SGHTS and CDR2 is YDEGEE. The CDR3 DNA reads as TGTGCCAGCAGCTTGTCTGGCACAGATACGCAGTATTTT. As protein: CASSLSGTDTQYF.

The V call is TRBV2, the J call TRBJ1-4, with TRBD1 identical over 7 bases. V shed 9 bases and J 6 bases; nucleotides not matched to a gene: 10. Looked up from germline, CDR1 is SNHLY and CDR2 is FYNNEI. The CDR3 runs 14 residues. The CDR3: CARKKGQNYEKLFF. CDR3 bases: TGTGCCAGAAAAAAGGGACAGAACTATGAAAAACTGTTTTTT.

This chain connects TRBV30 to TRBJ2-3; 8 nucleotides line up with TRBD2. Trimming at V came to 5 bases and at J to 8 bases, leaving 12 bases not matched to a gene. The CDR3 sequence is 14 residues long. CDR1 and CDR2 (germline): GTSNPN, SVGIG (reference sequence). CDR3 residues: CAWGPLAAKGTQYF. The CDR3 bases are TGTGCCTGGGGCCCACTAGCGGCCAAGGGTACGCAGTATTTT.

The chain uses TRBV5-4 and TRBJ1-2, with no clear D. V was clipped by 4 bases and J by 8 bases, with 15 bases between them. CDR1 and CDR2 from the germline V gene are SGHNT and YYREEE (reference sequence). CDR3 size: 13 residues. CDR3: CASSPRLSRGYTF. In DNA, the CDR3 is TGTGCCAGCAGCCCTAGGTTGTCTCGGGGCTACACCTTC.

This clone was detected only a few times. The rearrangement uses TRBV4-1 and TRBJ2-7; D is perhaps TRBD1 (5 bases). The CDR3 length is 14 residues. Trimming removed 0 bases from V and 7 bases from J, with 13 bases in between. Germline assignment: CDR1 MGHRA and CDR2 YSYEKL. CDR3 in amino acids: CASSQDEMGLEQYF. The CDR3 DNA reads TGCGCCAGCAGCCAAGATGAGATGGGGCTGGAGCAGTACTTC.

The gene calls are TRBV5-1 and TRBJ2-5; 7 bases fit TRBD1. J lost 3 bases, V lost 9 bases, and 8 bases had no gene match. The CDR3 length is 13 residues. Germline-derived CDR1 and CDR2 are SGHRS and YFSETQ. In nucleotides, the CDR3 is TGCGCCACCCGATCAGGGACAGAAGAGACCCAGTACTTC. This codes for CATRSGTEETQYF. Full variable domain (rest looked up from reference TRBV5-1 and TRBJ2-5): KAGVTQTPRYLIKTRGQQVTLSCSPISGHRSVSWYQQTPGQGLQFLFEYFSETQRNKGNFPGRFSGRQFSNSRSEMNVSTLELGDSALYLCATRSGTEETQYFGPGTRLLVL.

The gene calls are TRBV7-8 and TRBJ2-1; 10 positions agree with TRBD2. This CDR3 region has 15 residues. J lost 4 bases, V lost 5 bases, and 5 bases had no gene match. Germline CDR1 is SGHVS and CDR2 is FQNEAQ. The DNA of the CDR3 is TGTGCCAGCAGCCTCCGGACTAGCGGTTACAATGAGCAGTTCTTC. Its protein product is CASSLRTSGYNEQFF. The variable domain in full, with the rest retrieved from reference TRBV7-8 and TRBJ2-1, is GAGVSQSPRYKVAKRGQDVALRCDPISGHVSLFWYQQALGQGPEFLTYFQNEAQLDKSGLPSDRFFAERPEGSVSTLKIQRTQQEDSAVYLCASSLRTSGYNEQFFGPGTRLTVL.

In regard to this clone: The sample contains more than one DNA sequence encoding this CDR3. This chain connects TRBV11-2 to TRBJ2-7; tentatively, D is TRBD2 (5 bases). This CDR3 has 14 residues. Trimming took off 1 base at V and 3 bases at J, with 10 bases between the two ends. The germline V gene has CDR1 SGHAT and CDR2 FQNNGV. The CDR3 nucleotides read TGTGCCAGCAGCTTAGGTGGAGGCTTCTACGAGCAGTACTTC. Translation: CASSLGGGFYEQYF. The full variable domain, completed using reference TRBV11-2 and TRBJ2-7, is EAGVAQSPRYKIIEKRQSVAFWCNPISGHATLYWYQQILGQGPKLLIQFQNNGVVDDSQLPKDRFSAERLKGVDSTLKIQPAKLEDSAVYLCASSLGGGFYEQYFGPGTRLTVT.

The chain joins TRBV6-6 to TRBJ2-5, with D possibly being TRBD1 (5 bases). Germline CDR1 is MNHNY and CDR2 is SVGAGI (reference sequence). The CDR3 loop spans 15 amino acids. V was clipped by 7 bases and J by 0 bases, with 15 bases between them. DNA for the CDR3: TGTGCCAGCACCTTAGACAGCCCGTACCAAGAGACCCAGTACTTC. Protein: CASTLDSPYQETQYF.

This clone was seen repeatedly, ten times or more. The chain carries TRBV7-9 and TRBJ1-2; 7 bases are shared with TRBD1. This CDR3 is built from 14 residues. Germline V gene lookup returns CDR1 SEHNR and CDR2 FQNEAQ (reference sequence). Trimming removed 4 bases from V and 8 bases from J; junction bases left unmatched: 10. The DNA for the CDR3 is TGTGCCAGCAGCTCGATGACAGGGATAGAGGGCTACACCTTC. Protein product: CASSSMTGIEGYTF.

The chain recombines TRBV7-8 with TRBJ2-7; D perhaps matches TRBD2 (5 bases). Per germline, CDR1 SGHVS and CDR2 FQNEAQ. The CDR3 contains 17 residues. The V and J ends lost 4 bases and 0 bases respectively, with 19 bases between them. Written as DNA, the CDR3 is TGTGCCAGCAGCTCCCCCTTGGGCGGACTCTCCTCCTACGAGCAGTACTTC. This codes for CASSSPLGGLSSYEQYF.

V and J are TRBV5-1 and TRBJ2-5, with 8 bases lining up with TRBD2. Germline CDR1 reads SGHRS; CDR2 reads YFSETQ. This CDR3 is 14 amino acids long. Trimming at V came to 4 bases and at J to 5 bases, leaving 7 bases not matched to a gene. The CDR3 is CASSLGLASETQYF. DNA of the CDR3: TGCGCCAGCAGCCTCGGACTAGCCAGTGAGACCCAGTACTTC.

This rearrangement joins TRBV19 to TRBJ1-2; 7 bases line up with TRBD1. V gave up 6 bases and J gave up 4 bases; unmatched junction bases: 2. The CDR3 is 12 residues long. CDR1 and CDR2 (germline): LNHDA, SQIVND (reference sequence). DNA for the CDR3: TGTGCCAGTAGGCAGGGGGGCTATGGCTACACCTTC. Encoded protein: CASRQGGYGYTF.

The chain combines TRBV30 with TRBJ2-7; D gene unclear. The germline V gene has CDR1 GTSNPN and CDR2 SVGIG (reference sequence). The CDR3 is made up of 14 amino acids. The germline V and J ends were trimmed by 0 bases and 0 bases, with 9 bases remaining between them. The CDR3, as DNA: TGTGCCTGGAGTGTACGGTCTGTCTCCTACGAGCAGTACTTC. Translated, it gives CAWSVRSVSYEQYF.

The rearrangement uses TRBV7-9 and TRBJ1-1; D possibly corresponds to TRBD1 (5 bases). V lost 4 bases and J lost 1, with 10 bases in between. The germline gives CDR1 SEHNR, CDR2 FQNEAQ (reference sequence). This CDR3 has 14 amino acids. In nucleotides, the CDR3 is TGTGCCAGCAGCTCGACAGAGAGGAACACTGAAGCTTTCTTT. It specifies CASSSTERNTEAFF. The full variable domain, rest sourced from reference TRBV7-9 and TRBJ1-1, is DTGVSQNPRHKITKRGQNVTFRCDPISEHNRLYWYRQTLGQGPEFLTYFQNEAQLEKSRLLSDRFSAERPKGSFSTLEIQRTEQGDSAMYLCASSSTERNTEAFFGQGTRLTVV.

The rearrangement links TRBV9 to TRBJ2-7, with D perhaps matching TRBD2 (5 bases). The germline CDR1 and CDR2 sequences are SGDLS and YYNGEE. The CDR3 runs 14 residues. V lost 0 bases to trimming and J lost 6 bases, with 13 bases between them. The CDR3 nucleotides read TGTGCCAGCAGCGTAGATTACGGGGATCGCGAGCAGTACTTC. It is translated as CASSVDYGDREQYF.

The genes are TRBV10-3 and TRBJ2-2; 9 bases match TRBD2. Germline V gene lookup returns CDR1 ENHRY and CDR2 SYGVKD. Unmatched junction bases numbered 10, after V lost 2 bases and J lost 0 bases. CDR3 length: 19 amino acids. CDR3 bases: TGTGCCATCAGTGAGATAGGGCTAGCGGGGTCACCGAACACCGGGGAGCTGTTTTTT. Translation gives CAISEIGLAGSPNTGELFF.

This clone was counted a single time. This chain joins TRBV19 and TRBJ2-7; 8 positions agree with TRBD1. Germline loops: CDR1 LNHDA, CDR2 SQIVND (reference sequence). The junction had 8 bases not matched to a gene; V was cut back by 6 bases and J by 4 bases. The CDR3 length is 14 residues. The CDR3 bases are TGTGCCAGTAGCCCTCGGACAGGGTTATACGAGCAGTACTTC. This codes for CASSPRTGLYEQYF. Complete variable domain (other parts from reference TRBV19 and TRBJ2-7): DGGITQSPKYLFRKEGQNVTLSCEQNLNHDAMYWYRQDPGQGLRLIYYSQIVNDFQKGDIAEGYSVSREKKESFPLTVTSAQKNPTAFYLCASSPRTGLYEQYFGPGTRLTVT.

The J gene is TRBJ2-5, the V gene TRBV5-8; 14 bases map to TRBD2. CDR1 is SGHTS, CDR2 YDEGEE, per germline. The CDR3 is 17 amino acids. V lost 4 bases, J lost 2 bases, and 7 bases stayed unmatched. CDR3 bases: TGTGCCAGCAGCCTGGGGACTAGCGGGGGCGGACAAGAGACCCAGTACTTC. Its protein is CASSLGTSGGGQETQYF.

This clone showed up just once. The V gene is TRBV7-9, the J gene TRBJ2-1, with TRBD1 as a possible D gene (5 bases). The CDR3 has 15 amino acids. Trimming took off 4 bases at V and 8 bases at J, with 18 bases between the two ends. CDR1 SEHNR and CDR2 FQNEAQ come from the germline V gene (reference sequence). The CDR3 nucleotides are TGTGCCAGCAGCTCCCCTAGGGGCTCTGGGGATGAGCAGTTCTTC. Protein sequence: CASSSPRGSGDEQFF.